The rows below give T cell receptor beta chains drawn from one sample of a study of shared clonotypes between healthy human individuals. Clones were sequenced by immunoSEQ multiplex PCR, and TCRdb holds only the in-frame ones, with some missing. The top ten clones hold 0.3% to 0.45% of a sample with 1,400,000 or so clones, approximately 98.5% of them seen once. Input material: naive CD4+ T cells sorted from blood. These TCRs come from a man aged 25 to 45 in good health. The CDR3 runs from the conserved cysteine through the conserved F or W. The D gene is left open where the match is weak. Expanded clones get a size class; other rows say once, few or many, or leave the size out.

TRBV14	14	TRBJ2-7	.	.	CASSQASVAYEQYF	TGTGCCAGCAGCCAGGCTAGCGTGGCGTACGAGCAGTACTTC
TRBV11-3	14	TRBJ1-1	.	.	CASSSQGTNTEAFF	TGTGCCAGCAGCTCCCAAGGGACCAACACTGAAGCTTTCTTT
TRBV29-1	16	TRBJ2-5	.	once	CSVLIGEGLVQETQYF	TGCAGCGTTCTTATCGGTGAGGGTTTGGTCCAAGAGACCCAGTACTTC
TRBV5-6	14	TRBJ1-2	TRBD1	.	CASSNGQGNYGYTF	TGTGCCAGCAGCAACGGACAGGGAAACTATGGCTACACCTTC
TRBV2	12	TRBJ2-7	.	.	CASSLSSYEQYF	TGTGCCAGCAGTCTGTCCTCCTACGAGCAGTACTTC
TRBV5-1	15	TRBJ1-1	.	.	CASSLGGLGGTEAFF	TGCGCCAGCAGCCTCGGGGGCCTTGGGGGAACTGAAGCTTTCTTT
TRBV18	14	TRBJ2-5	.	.	CASSPLLGQETQYF	TGTGCCAGCTCACCACTGTTAGGCCAAGAGACCCAGTACTTC
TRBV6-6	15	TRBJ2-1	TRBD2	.	CASRNGASGITGQFF	TGTGCCAGCAGAAATGGGGCTAGCGGGATAACGGGGCAGTTCTTC
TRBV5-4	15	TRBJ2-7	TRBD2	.	CASSHTSGRTNEQYF	TGTGCCAGCAGCCATACTAGCGGGAGGACGAACGAGCAGTACTTC
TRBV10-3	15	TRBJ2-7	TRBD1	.	CAISEMDRAFYEQYF	TGTGCCATCAGTGAGATGGACAGGGCGTTCTACGAGCAGTACTTC
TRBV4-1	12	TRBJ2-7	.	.	CASSQDKYEQYF	TGCGCCAGCAGCCAAGATAAGTACGAGCAGTACTTC
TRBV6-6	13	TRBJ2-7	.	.	CASSQDSTYEQYF	TGTGCCAGCTCTCAAGACAGTACCTACGAGCAGTACTTC
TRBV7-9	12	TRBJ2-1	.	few	CASSLGLPEQFF	TGTGCCAGCAGCTTAGGTCTCCCAGAGCAGTTCTTC
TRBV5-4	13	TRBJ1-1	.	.	CASSRPGAKEAFF	TGTGCCAGCAGCCGTCCGGGGGCCAAAGAAGCTTTCTTT
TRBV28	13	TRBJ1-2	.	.	CASSPTVNYGYTF	TGTGCCAGCAGCCCCACCGTTAACTATGGCTACACCTTC
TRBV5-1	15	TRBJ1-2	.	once	CASSPTTGPNYGYTF	TGCGCCAGCAGCCCAACCACCGGGCCGAACTATGGCTACACCTTC
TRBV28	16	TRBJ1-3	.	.	CASSLFQAATGNTIYF	TGTGCCAGCAGTTTATTTCAGGCCGCCACTGGAAACACCATATATTTT
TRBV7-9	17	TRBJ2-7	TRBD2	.	CASSLSPGLASSYEQYF	TGTGCCAGCAGCTTATCCCCGGGACTAGCGAGCTCCTACGAGCAGTACTTC
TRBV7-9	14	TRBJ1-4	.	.	CASSLQRDGEKLFF	TGTGCCAGCAGCCTACAGAGGGATGGGGAAAAACTGTTTTTT
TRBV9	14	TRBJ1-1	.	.	CASSVGSSNTEAFF	TGTGCCAGCAGCGTAGGCAGTTCCAACACTGAAGCTTTCTTT
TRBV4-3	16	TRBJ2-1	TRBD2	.	CASSRRSGRLYNEQFF	TGCGCCAGCAGTCGTAGGAGCGGGAGACTCTACAATGAGCAGTTCTTC
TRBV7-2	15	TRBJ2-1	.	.	CASSARGREGNEQFF	TGTGCCAGCAGCGCCCGTGGGCGGGAAGGAAATGAGCAGTTCTTC
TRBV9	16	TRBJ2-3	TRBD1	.	CASSVGNRGPTDTQYF	TGTGCCAGCAGCGTAGGCAACAGGGGGCCGACAGATACGCAGTATTTT
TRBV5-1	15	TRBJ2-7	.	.	CASSKTKGFAYEQYF	TGCGCCAGCAGCAAAACGAAGGGTTTTGCCTACGAGCAGTACTTC
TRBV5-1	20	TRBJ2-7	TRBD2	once	CASITRSEGPTSGVILEQYF	TGCGCCAGCATCACCAGATCGGAGGGGCCGACTAGCGGCGTGATCCTCGAGCAGTACTTC
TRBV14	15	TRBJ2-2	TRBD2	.	CASRNSGSRTGELFF	TGTGCCAGCAGAAATAGCGGGAGCCGGACCGGGGAGCTGTTTTTT
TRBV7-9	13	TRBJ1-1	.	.	CASSRILNTEAFF	TGTGCCAGCAGCCGGATCCTGAACACTGAAGCTTTCTTT
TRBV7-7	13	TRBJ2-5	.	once	CASSLPGGETQYF	TGTGCCAGCAGCTTACCCGGGGGAGAGACCCAGTACTTC
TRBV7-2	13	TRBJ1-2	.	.	CASSLNGLYGYTF	TGTGCCAGCAGCTTGAATGGTCTCTATGGCTACACCTTC
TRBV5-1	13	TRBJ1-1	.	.	CASTTSGNTEAFF	TGCGCCAGCACTACATCCGGGAACACTGAAGCTTTCTTT
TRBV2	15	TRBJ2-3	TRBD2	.	CASSELAGGLATQYF	TGTGCCAGCAGTGAGCTGGCGGGGGGGTTAGCTACGCAGTATTTT
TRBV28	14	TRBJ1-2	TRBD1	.	CASFDRGRGYGYTF	TGTGCCAGCTTCGACAGGGGGCGGGGCTATGGCTACACCTTC
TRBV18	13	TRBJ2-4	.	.	CASSPGSGDIQYF	TGTGCCAGCTCACCGGGGTCTGGGGACATTCAGTACTTC
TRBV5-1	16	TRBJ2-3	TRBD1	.	CASSLQGQGALDTQYF	TGCGCCAGCAGCTTGCAGGGACAGGGGGCGTTGGATACGCAGTATTTT
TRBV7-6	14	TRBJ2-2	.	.	CASSPGPNTGELFF	TGTGCCAGCAGCCCGGGACCCAACACCGGGGAGCTGTTTTTT
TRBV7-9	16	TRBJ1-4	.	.	CASSHDTRSTYEKLFF	TGTGCCAGCAGCCACGACACAAGGTCCACTTATGAAAAACTGTTTTTT
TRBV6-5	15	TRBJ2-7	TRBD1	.	CASRITGQANYEQYF	TGTGCCAGCAGAATTACGGGACAGGCAAACTACGAGCAGTACTTC
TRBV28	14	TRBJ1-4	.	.	CASSGQRVNEKLFF	TGTGCCAGCTCAGGACAGCGTGTTAATGAAAAACTGTTTTTT
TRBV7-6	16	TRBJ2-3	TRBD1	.	CASSLDRGVVVDTQYF	TGTGCCAGCAGCTTGGACAGGGGCGTCGTCGTGGATACGCAGTATTTT
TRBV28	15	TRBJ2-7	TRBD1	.	CASSSPGGPIHEQYF	TGTGCCAGCAGTTCCCCAGGGGGCCCTATCCACGAGCAGTACTTC
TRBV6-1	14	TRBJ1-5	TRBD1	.	CASIKGTGVQPQHF	TGTGCCAGCATCAAGGGGACAGGGGTTCAGCCCCAGCATTTT
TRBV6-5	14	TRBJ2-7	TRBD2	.	CATMPASGRAQQYF	TGTGCTACCATGCCGGCCAGCGGGAGGGCACAGCAGTACTTC
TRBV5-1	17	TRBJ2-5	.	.	CASSLQGSIRPQETQYF	TGCGCCAGCAGCCTTCAGGGTAGTATTCGGCCCCAAGAGACCCAGTACTTC
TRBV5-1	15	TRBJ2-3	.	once	CASNRAEASTDTQYF	TGCGCCAGCAACCGAGCGGAGGCGAGCACAGATACGCAGTATTTT
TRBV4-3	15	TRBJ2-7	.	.	CASSRIGGAGYEQYF	TGCGCCAGCAGCCGAATTGGGGGCGCTGGGTACGAGCAGTACTTC
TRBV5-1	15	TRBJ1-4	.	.	CASSLTRAHGEKLFF	TGCGCCAGCAGCTTGACCCGGGCCCATGGGGAAAAACTGTTTTTT
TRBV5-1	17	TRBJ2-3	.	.	CASSLGLGARWTDTQYF	TGCGCCAGCAGCTTGGGGTTAGGAGCGAGATGGACAGATACGCAGTATTTT
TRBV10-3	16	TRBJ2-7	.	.	CAISESTGRTSGEQYF	TGTGCCATCAGTGAGTCGACGGGGCGGACCTCGGGGGAGCAGTACTTC
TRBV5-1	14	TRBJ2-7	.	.	CASSKDSSSYEQYF	TGCGCCAGCAGCAAGGACAGCAGCTCCTACGAGCAGTACTTC
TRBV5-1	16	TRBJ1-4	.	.	CASSLVAAATNEKLFF	TGCGCCAGCAGCTTGGTAGCAGCCGCAACTAATGAAAAACTGTTTTTT
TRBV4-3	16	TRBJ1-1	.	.	CASSQGRQFLNTEAFF	TGCGCCAGCAGCCAAGGCCGACAGTTTTTGAACACTGAAGCTTTCTTT
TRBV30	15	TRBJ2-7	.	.	CAWSELWDGNYEQYF	TGTGCCTGGAGTGAGTTGTGGGACGGGAACTACGAGCAGTACTTC
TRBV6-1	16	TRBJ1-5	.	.	CASSEEPRGSNQPQHF	TGTGCCAGCAGTGAAGAGCCTCGGGGTAGCAATCAGCCCCAGCATTTT
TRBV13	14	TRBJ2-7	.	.	CASSYGAATYEQYF	TGTGCCAGCAGCTACGGGGCTGCTACCTACGAGCAGTACTTC
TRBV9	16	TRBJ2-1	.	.	CASSLVDLGGWMEQFF	TGTGCCAGCAGCCTCGTAGACCTGGGTGGATGGATGGAGCAGTTCTTC
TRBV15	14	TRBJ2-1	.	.	CATSIQRSGNEQFF	TGTGCCACCAGCATTCAGCGATCGGGTAATGAGCAGTTCTTC
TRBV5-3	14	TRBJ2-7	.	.	CARSPSEGGYEQYF	TGTGCCAGAAGCCCAAGCGAAGGGGGGTACGAGCAGTACTTC
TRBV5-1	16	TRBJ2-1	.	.	CASSLGVMSSYNEQFF	TGCGCCAGCAGCTTGGGGGTAATGAGCTCCTACAATGAGCAGTTCTTC
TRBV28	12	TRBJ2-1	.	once	CASTSRYNEQFF	TGTGCCAGCACCTCCCGTTACAATGAGCAGTTCTTC